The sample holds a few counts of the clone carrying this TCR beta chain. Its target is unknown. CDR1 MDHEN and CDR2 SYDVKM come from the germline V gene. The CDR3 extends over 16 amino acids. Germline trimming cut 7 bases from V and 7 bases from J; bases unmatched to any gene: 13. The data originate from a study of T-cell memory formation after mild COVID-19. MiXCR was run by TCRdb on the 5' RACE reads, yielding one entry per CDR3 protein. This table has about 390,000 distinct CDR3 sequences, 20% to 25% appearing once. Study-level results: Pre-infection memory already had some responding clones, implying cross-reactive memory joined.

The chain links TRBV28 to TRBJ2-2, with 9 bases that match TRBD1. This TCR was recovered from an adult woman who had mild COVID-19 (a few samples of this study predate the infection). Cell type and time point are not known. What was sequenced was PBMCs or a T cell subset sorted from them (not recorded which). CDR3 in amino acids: CASTTYRGHKGGELFF. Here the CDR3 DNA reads TGTGCCAGCACCACCTACAGGGGGCATAAGGGCGGGGAGCTGTTTTTT.